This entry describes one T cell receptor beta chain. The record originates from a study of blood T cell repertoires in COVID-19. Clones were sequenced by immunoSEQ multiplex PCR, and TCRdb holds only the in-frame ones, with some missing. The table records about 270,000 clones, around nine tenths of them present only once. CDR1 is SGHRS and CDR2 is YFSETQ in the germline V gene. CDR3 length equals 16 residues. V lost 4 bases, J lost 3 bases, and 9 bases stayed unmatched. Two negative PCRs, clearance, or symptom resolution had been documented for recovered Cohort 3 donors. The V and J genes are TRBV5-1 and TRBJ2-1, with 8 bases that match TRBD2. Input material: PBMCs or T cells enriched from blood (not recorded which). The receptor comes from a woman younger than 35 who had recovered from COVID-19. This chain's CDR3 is CASSGAVSGGYNEQFF. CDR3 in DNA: TGCGCCAGCAGCGGAGCAGTCAGCGGGGGCTACAATGAGCAGTTCTTC. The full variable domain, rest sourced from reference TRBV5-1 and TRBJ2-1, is KAGVTQTPRYLIKTRGQQVTLSCSPISGHRSVSWYQQTPGQGLQFLFEYFSETQRNKGNFPGRFSGRQFSNSRSEMNVSTLELGDSALYLCASSGAVSGGYNEQFFGPGTRLTVL.